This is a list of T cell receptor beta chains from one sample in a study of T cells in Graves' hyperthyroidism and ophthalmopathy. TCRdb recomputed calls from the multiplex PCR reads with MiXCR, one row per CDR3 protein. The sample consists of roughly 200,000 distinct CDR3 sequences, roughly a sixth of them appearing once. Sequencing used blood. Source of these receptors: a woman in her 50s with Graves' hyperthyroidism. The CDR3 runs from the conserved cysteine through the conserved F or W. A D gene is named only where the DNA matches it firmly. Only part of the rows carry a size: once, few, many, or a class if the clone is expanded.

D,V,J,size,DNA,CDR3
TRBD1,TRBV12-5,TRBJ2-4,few,TGTGCTAGTGGTACGGGACAGGGCATAGCCAAAAACATTCAGTACTTC,CASGTGQGIAKNIQYF
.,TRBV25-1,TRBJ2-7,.,TGTGCCAGCAGGGGGGACTTCTCCTACGAGCAGTACTTC,CASRGDFSYEQYF
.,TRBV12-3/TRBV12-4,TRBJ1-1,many,TGTGCCAGCAGTATCCGGGACCTAGAAGAAGCTTTCTTT,CASSIRDLEEAFF
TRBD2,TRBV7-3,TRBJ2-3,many,TGTGCCAGCAGCCCGCAAGTAGCGGGGGGTGGGGATACGCAGTATTTT,CASSPQVAGGGDTQYF
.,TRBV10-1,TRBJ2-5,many,TGCGCCAGCAGTTCTACCTGGGGGGAGACCCAGTACTTC,CASSSTWGETQYF
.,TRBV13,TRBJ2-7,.,TGTGCCAGCAGCTTAGTTAGTAGGGGCACGTACGGGCAGTACTTC,CASSLVSRGTYGQYF
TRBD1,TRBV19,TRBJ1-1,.,TGTGCCAGTAGTACCCGTAGACAGGGGACCACTGAAGCTTTCTTT,CASSTRRQGTTEAFF
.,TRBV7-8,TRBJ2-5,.,TGTGCCAGCAGCTCAACAGGATACCAAGAGACCCAGTACTTC,CASSSTGYQETQYF
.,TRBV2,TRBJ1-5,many,TGTGCCAGCAGTGAGGGTGCGGCTAGCTATAGCAATCAGCCCCAGCATTTT,CASSEGAASYSNQPQHF
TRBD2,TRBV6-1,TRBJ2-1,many,TGTGCCAGCACCGGACTAGCGGGAGGGCCTGGGTCCTACAATGAGCAGTTCTTC,CASTGLAGGPGSYNEQFF
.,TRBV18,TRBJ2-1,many,TGTGCCAGCTCACCACCCTCGTCCAATGAGCAGTTCTTC,CASSPPSSNEQFF
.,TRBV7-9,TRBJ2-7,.,TGTGCCAGCAGCCTTAGGGGACAACCGGAGTACGAGCAGTACTTC,CASSLRGQPEYEQYF
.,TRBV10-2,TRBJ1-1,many,TGCGCCAGCGGTTACGAGGGGGACCTCGTCACTGAAGCTTTCTTT,CASGYEGDLVTEAFF
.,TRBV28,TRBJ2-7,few,TGTGCCAGCAGTGGACCAAGTTACTACGAGCAGTACTTC,CASSGPSYYEQYF
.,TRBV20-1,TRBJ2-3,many,TGCAGTGCTAGCGGGTCAGATACGCAGTATTTT,CSASGSDTQYF
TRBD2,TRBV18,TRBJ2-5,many,TGTGCCAGCTCACCAGGTCCTGCCACACTAGCGGGACAAGAGACCCAGTACTTC,CASSPGPATLAGQETQYF
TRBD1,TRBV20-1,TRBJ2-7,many,TGCAGTGTCTTACAGGGGGCCTACGAGCAGTACTTC,CSVLQGAYEQYF
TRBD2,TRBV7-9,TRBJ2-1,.,TGTGCCAGCAGCTTATCCCGGACTAGCGGGAGGAGTCCCTACAATGAGCAGTTCTTC,CASSLSRTSGRSPYNEQFF
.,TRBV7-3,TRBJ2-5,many,TGTGCCAGCAGCCATCGACAGCAAGAGACCCAGTACTTC,CASSHRQQETQYF
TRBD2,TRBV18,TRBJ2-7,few,TGTGCCAGCTCACTGACTAGCGGGACGGGGGAGCAGTACTTC,CASSLTSGTGEQYF
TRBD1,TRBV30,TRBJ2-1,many,TGTGCCTGGAGTCCCGGGACAGGGGATAGCAATGAGCAGTTCTTC,CAWSPGTGDSNEQFF
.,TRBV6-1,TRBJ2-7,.,TGTGCCAGCAGTGAAGCGCCAGAAAGCTCCTACGAGCAGTACTTC,CASSEAPESSYEQYF
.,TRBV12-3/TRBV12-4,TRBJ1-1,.,TGTGCCAGCAGTTTATCCAGCATAAACGCTGAAGCTTTCTTT,CASSLSSINAEAFF
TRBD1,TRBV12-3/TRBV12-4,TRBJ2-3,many,TGTGCCAGCAGTTGGACAGGTCCAGATACGCAGTATTTT,CASSWTGPDTQYF